This T cell receptor beta chain appears in the sequencing data of a study of OX40 agonist ivuxolimab in advanced cancers. In the study overall: Two patients with cutaneous melanoma and one with hepatocellular carcinoma, three in total, showed partial responses.

Study results and limitations: The CD4+ and CD8+ T cells in the blood had expanded clonally by week 6 at 0.1 to 3.0 mg/kg.

About this clone: Its specificity is unknown.

Sequencing used immunoSEQ multiplex PCR; TCRdb keeps in-frame clones, though not all of them. The table records about 41,000 clones, 87% of them present only once. The CDR3 covers 15 residues. V dropped 2 bases and J dropped 6 bases, with 17 bases sitting between them. The germline V gene encodes CDR1 LNHDA and CDR2 SQIVND (reference sequence). The source material was CD4+ or CD8+ T cells sorted from blood, sampled in a trial of the OX40 agonist ivuxolimab. The chain couples TRBV19 to TRBJ2-7; no definite D call. The sequence was collected from an adult with an advanced solid tumor such as melanoma, head and neck, liver or kidney cancer. This CDR3 is CASSISSIRRSEQYF. CDR3 nucleotide sequence: TGTGCCAGTAGTATATCGTCCATCCGAAGAAGCGAGCAGTACTTC.